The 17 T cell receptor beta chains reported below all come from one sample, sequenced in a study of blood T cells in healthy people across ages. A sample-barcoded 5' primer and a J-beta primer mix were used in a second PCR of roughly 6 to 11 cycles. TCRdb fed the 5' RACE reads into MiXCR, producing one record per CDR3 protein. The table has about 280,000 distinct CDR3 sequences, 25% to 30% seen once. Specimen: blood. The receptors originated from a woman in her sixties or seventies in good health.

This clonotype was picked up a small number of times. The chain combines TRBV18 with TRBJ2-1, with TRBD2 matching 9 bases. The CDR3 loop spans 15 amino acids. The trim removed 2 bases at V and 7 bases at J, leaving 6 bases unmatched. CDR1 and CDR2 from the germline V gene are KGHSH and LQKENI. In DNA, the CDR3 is TGTGCCAGCTCACCAATAGCGGGAGTGGGGAATGAGCAGTTCTTC. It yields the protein CASSPIAGVGNEQFF.

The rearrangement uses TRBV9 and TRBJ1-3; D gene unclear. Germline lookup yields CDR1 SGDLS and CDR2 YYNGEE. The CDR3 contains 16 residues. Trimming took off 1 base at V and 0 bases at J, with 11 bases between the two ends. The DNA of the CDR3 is TGTGCCAGCAGCGTACACGGAACGGCCTCTGGAAACACCATATATTTT. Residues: CASSVHGTASGNTIYF.

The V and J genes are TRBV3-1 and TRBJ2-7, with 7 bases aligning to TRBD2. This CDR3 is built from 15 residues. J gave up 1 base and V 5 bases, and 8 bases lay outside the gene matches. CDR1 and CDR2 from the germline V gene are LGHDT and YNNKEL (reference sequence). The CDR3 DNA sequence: TGTGCCAGCAGCTACCAGGGACTACAATCCTACGAGCAGTACTTC. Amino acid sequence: CASSYQGLQSYEQYF.

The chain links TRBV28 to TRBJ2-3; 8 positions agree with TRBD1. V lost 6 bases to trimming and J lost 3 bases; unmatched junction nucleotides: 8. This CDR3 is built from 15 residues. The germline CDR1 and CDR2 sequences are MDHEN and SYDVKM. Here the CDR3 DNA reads TGTGCCAGCAGCAGAGGGACAGGTTTTACAGATACGCAGTATTTT. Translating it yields CASSRGTGFTDTQYF.

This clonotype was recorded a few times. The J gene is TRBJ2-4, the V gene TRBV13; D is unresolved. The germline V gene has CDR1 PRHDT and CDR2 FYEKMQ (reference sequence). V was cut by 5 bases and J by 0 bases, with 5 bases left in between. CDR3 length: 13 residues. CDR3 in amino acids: CASSPSAKNIQYF. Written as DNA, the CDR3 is TGTGCCAGCAGCCCCTCAGCCAAAAACATTCAGTACTTC.

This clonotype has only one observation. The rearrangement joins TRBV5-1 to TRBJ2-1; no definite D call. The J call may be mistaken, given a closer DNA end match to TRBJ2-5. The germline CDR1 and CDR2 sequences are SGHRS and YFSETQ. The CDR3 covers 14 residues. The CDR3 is CASSPIGIQETQYF. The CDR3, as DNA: TGCGCCAGCAGCCCCATCGGAATCCAAGAGACCCAGTACTTC.

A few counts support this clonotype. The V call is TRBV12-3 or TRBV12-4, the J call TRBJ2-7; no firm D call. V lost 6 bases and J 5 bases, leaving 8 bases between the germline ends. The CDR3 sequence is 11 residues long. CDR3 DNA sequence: TGTGCCAGCAGCGAGGTACACGAGCAGTACTTC. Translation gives CASSEVHEQYF.

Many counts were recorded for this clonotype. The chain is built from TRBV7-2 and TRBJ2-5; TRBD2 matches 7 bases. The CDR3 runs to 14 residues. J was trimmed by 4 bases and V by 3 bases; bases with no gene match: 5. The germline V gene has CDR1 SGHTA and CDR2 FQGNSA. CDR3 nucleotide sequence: TGTGCCAGCAGCTTGGGGGGAGGGAGAGAGACCCAGTACTTC. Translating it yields CASSLGGGRETQYF. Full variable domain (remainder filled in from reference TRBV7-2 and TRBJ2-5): GAGVSQSPSNKVTEKGKDVELRCDPISGHTALYWYRQSLGQGLEFLIYFQGNSAPDKSGLPSDRFSAERTGGSVSTLTIQRTQQEDSAVYLCASSLGGGRETQYFGPGTRLLVL.

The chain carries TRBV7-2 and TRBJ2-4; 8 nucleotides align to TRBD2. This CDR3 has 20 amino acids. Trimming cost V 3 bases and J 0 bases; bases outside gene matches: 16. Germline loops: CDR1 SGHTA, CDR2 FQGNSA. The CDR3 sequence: CASSFGTAGARLGAKNIQYF. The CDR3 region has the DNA TGTGCCAGCAGCTTCGGTACAGCGGGAGCGCGGTTAGGAGCCAAAAACATTCAGTACTTC.

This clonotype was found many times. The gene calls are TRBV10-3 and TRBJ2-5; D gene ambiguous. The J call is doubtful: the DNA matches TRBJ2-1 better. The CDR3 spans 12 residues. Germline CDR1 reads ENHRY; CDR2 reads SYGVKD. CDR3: CAISEGLWEQFF. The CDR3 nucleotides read TGTGCCATCAGTGAGGGGCTTTGGGAGCAGTTCTTC.

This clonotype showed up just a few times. CDR3 amino acids: CASSLGVQGAYNEQFF. CDR3 DNA: TGTGCCAGCAGTTTGGGAGTTCAGGGAGCTTACAATGAGCAGTTCTTC. The rearrangement joins TRBV12-3 or TRBV12-4 to TRBJ2-5; D is tentatively TRBD1 or TRBD2 (5 bases each). The DNA end is a closer match to TRBJ2-1, so the J assignment may be wrong. This CDR3 has 16 amino acids.

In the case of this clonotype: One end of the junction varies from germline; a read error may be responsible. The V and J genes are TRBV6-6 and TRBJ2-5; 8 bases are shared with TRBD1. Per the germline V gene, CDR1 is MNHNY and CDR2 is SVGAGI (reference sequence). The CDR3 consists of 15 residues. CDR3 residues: CASTRGQGAENGELF. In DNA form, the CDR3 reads TGTGCCAGCACCCGGGGGCAGGGGGCGGAAAATGGTGAGCTCTTC.

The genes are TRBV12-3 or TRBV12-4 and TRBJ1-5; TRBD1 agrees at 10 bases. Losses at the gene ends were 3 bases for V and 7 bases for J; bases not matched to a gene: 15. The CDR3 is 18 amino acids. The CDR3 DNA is TGTGCCAGCAGTTTTGCCCTCTCCGGGACAGGGGTGTTGCAGCCCCAGCATTTT. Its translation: CASSFALSGTGVLQPQHF.

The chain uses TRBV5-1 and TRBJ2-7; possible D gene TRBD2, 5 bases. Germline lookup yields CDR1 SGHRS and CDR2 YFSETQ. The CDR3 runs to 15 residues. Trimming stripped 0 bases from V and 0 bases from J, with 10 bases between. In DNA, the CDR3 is TGCGCCAGCAGCTTGGGATGGGAGAACTCCTACGAGCAGTACTTC. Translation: CASSLGWENSYEQYF. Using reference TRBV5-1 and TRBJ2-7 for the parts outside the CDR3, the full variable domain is KAGVTQTPRYLIKTRGQQVTLSCSPISGHRSVSWYQQTPGQGLQFLFEYFSETQRNKGNFPGRFSGRQFSNSRSEMNVSTLELGDSALYLCASSLGWENSYEQYFGPGTRLTVT.

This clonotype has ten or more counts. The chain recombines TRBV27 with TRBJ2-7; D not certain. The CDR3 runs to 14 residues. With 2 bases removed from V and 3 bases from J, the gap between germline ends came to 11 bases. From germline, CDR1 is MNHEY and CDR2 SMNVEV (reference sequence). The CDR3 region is CASSLVDQLYEQYF. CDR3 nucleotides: TGTGCCAGCAGTTTAGTGGACCAACTCTACGAGCAGTACTTC.

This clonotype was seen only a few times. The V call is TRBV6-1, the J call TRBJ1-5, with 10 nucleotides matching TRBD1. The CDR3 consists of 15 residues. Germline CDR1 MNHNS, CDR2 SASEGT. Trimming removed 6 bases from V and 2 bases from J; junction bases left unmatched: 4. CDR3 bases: TGTGCCAGCAGAGGGACAGGGGTTGGCAATCAGCCCCAGCATTTT. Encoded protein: CASRGTGVGNQPQHF.

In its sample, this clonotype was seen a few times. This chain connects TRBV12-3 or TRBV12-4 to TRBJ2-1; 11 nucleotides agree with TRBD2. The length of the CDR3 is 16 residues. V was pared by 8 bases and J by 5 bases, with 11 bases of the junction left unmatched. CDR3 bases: TGTGCCAGCGGGGTTGGGGGGACTAGCGGCAACAATGAGCAGTTCTTC. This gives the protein CASGVGGTSGNNEQFF.